The present entry profiles one TCR beta chain with its context. Trimming took 0 bases from V and 4 from J, leaving 11 bases between them. This CDR3 has 14 amino acids. From germline, CDR1 is SGHKS and CDR2 YYEKEE (reference sequence). This record comes from a study of technical replicates of blood from several donors. Libraries were prepared by immunoSEQ multiplex PCR; TCRdb keeps only in-frame clonotypes and omits some of them. This sample has more than 75,000 clones, with roughly 93% found just once. The specimen was T cells isolated from PBMCs. The sequence was obtained from a human donor in good health. The chain joins TRBV5-5 to TRBJ2-7, with D possibly TRBD1 on 5 matching bases. The CDR3 DNA reads as TGTGCCAGCAGCTTGGAAGGGGAAAGGTACGAGCAGTACTTC. Protein product: CASSLEGERYEQYF.